This passage covers 28 T cell receptor beta chains from one sample sequenced in a study of T-cell memory formation after mild COVID-19. TCRdb re-derived calls from the 5' RACE reads in MiXCR, one entry per CDR3 protein. The table includes roughly 480,000 distinct CDR3 sequences, around 25% detected once. The sequenced material came from PBMCs or a T cell subset sorted from them (not recorded which). These receptors all come from an adult woman who had mild COVID-19 (a few samples of this study predate the infection). Cell type and time point are not known.

This sequence joins TRBV24-1 and TRBJ2-3; D possibly corresponds to TRBD1 (5 bases). Trimming removed 7 bases at V and 1 base at J, with 11 bases between. Germline values: CDR1 KGHDR, CDR2 SFDVKD. The CDR3 has 14 amino acids. The CDR3 nucleotides read TGTGCCACCAGGGAGACAGCGCGCACAGATACGCAGTATTTT. It yields the protein CATRETARTDTQYF.

This clonotype was recorded only once. The chain links TRBV12-3 or TRBV12-4 to TRBJ1-2, with 9 nucleotides matching TRBD1. Trimming cost V 6 bases and J 6 bases; bases outside gene matches: 5. This CDR3 spans 13 amino acids. CDR3 region: CASSWTGADGYTF. CDR3 nucleotides: TGTGCCAGCAGCTGGACAGGGGCTGATGGCTACACCTTC.

This clonotype turned up a few times. The chain joins TRBV5-1 to TRBJ2-1; D gene uncertain. CDR1 is SGHRS and CDR2 is YFSETQ in the germline V gene. V was trimmed by 4 bases and J by 7 bases, leaving 12 bases between them. CDR3 length equals 13 residues. The CDR3 region is CASSMADGNEQFF. The CDR3, as DNA: TGCGCCAGCAGCATGGCGGACGGGAATGAGCAGTTCTTC.

A few counts support this clonotype. V is TRBV12-2 and J is TRBJ2-3; TRBD1, as called in the table, went unchecked against the DNA. TRBV12-2 is a documented pseudogene. CDR3 size: 18 residues. In DNA form, the CDR3 reads TGTGCAAGTCGCCCCGGCCGGGGGGCTACCCATCGAGCAGATACGCAGTATTTT. It codes for CASRPGRGATHRADTQYF.

This sequence joins TRBV6-1 and TRBJ1-2, with a tentative D call TRBD1 (5 bases). Germline V CDR1 and CDR2: MNHNS, SASEGT. The CDR3 is 14 residues long. The V end was cut by 8 bases, the J end by 2 bases, with 15 bases between. CDR3 sequence reads: CASWSGRGNYGYTF. Here the CDR3 DNA reads TGTGCCAGCTGGTCAGGTCGGGGGAACTATGGCTACACCTTC.

The chain couples TRBV9 to TRBJ1-2, with D possibly being TRBD1 (5 bases). Germline V lookup: CDR1 SGDLS, CDR2 YYNGEE. V lost 4 bases and J 7 bases, leaving 17 bases between the germline ends. The CDR3 has 14 amino acids. DNA of the CDR3: TGTGCCAGCAGCCTCGGGACGGCCGTAGGTGGCTACACCTTC. It codes for CASSLGTAVGGYTF.

A few counts support this clonotype. J is TRBJ2-1 and V is TRBV4-1; 8 nucleotides agree with TRBD2. The CDR3 runs 18 residues. CDR1 and CDR2 from the germline V gene are MGHRA and YSYEKL. V shed 0 bases, J shed 4 bases, and the junction held 11 bases outside the gene matches. DNA of the CDR3: TGCGCCAGCAGCCAAGAACCCCTTCGCGGGGGGCGATACAATGAGCAGTTCTTC. Residues: CASSQEPLRGGRYNEQFF.

This clonotype was observed a handful of times. The rearrangement links TRBV7-9 to TRBJ2-7; the match to TRBD1 covers 9 bases. Germline V gene lookup returns CDR1 SEHNR and CDR2 FQNEAQ (reference sequence). The CDR3 is 16 residues long. V shed 3 bases and J 6 bases; nucleotides not matched to a gene: 12. DNA of the CDR3: TGTGCCAGCAGCTTGCTGGCCCTGGGGACAGGGAGCGAGCAGTACTTC. Translated: CASSLLALGTGSEQYF. Drawing the rest from reference TRBV7-9 and TRBJ2-7, the complete variable domain is DTGVSQNPRHKITKRGQNVTFRCDPISEHNRLYWYRQTLGQGPEFLTYFQNEAQLEKSRLLSDRFSAERPKGSFSTLEIQRTEQGDSAMYLCASSLLALGTGSEQYFGPGTRLTVT.

This clonotype was detected a few times. The chain uses TRBV18 and TRBJ2-7; D call uncertain. The CDR3 length is 14 residues. The germline CDR1 and CDR2 sequences are KGHSH and LQKENI. V was pared by 3 bases and J by 2 bases, with 11 bases between. The CDR3 spells CASSPTTETYEQYF. CDR3 coding DNA: TGTGCCAGCTCACCGACAACAGAAACCTACGAGCAGTACTTC. Variable domain in full (rest from reference TRBV18 and TRBJ2-7): NAGVMQNPRHLVRRRGQEARLRCSPMKGHSHVYWYRQLPEEGLKFMVYLQKENIIDESGMPKERFSAEFPKEGPSILRIQQVVRGDSAAYFCASSPTTETYEQYFGPGTRLTVT.

The rearrangement uses TRBV29-1 and TRBJ1-2; 8 bases match TRBD1. J lost 3 bases, V lost 6 bases, and 9 bases had no gene match. In germline, CDR1 is SQVTM, CDR2 ANQGSEA. The CDR3 loop spans 14 amino acids. CDR3 DNA: TGCAGCGTCCCGATTTCAGGGGGCTACTATGGCTACACCTTC. It yields the protein CSVPISGGYYGYTF.

This clonotype was picked up a small number of times. This sequence joins TRBV11-2 and TRBJ2-1; D uncertain. Germline lookup yields CDR1 SGHAT and CDR2 FQNNGV. V was trimmed by 1 base and J by 2 bases, leaving 9 bases between them. CDR3 length: 15 residues. CDR3 coding DNA: TGTGCCAGCAGCTTAGCAGCCCTACCCTACAATGAGCAGTTCTTC. Encoded protein: CASSLAALPYNEQFF.

This chain joins TRBV7-9 and TRBJ2-7; 11 positions match TRBD2. The CDR3 runs to 17 residues. CDR1 is SEHNR, CDR2 FQNEAQ, per germline (reference sequence). The trim removed 1 base at V and 1 base at J, leaving 6 bases unmatched. The CDR3 DNA sequence: TGTGCCAGCAGCTTAGGACTAGCGGGATTCAAGTCCTACGAGCAGTACTTC. Protein: CASSLGLAGFKSYEQYF.

This chain uses TRBV5-1 with TRBJ2-1, with 7 bases fitting TRBD1. This CDR3 is 14 amino acids long. After removal of 0 bases from V and 5 bases from J, the junction contained 2 bases not matched to a gene. Germline V lookup: CDR1 SGHRS, CDR2 YFSETQ. The CDR3: CASSLGTGNNEQFF. The DNA for the CDR3 is TGCGCCAGCAGCTTGGGGACAGGCAACAATGAGCAGTTCTTC.

The chain joins TRBV6-2 or TRBV6-3 to TRBJ1-5; D ambiguous. This CDR3 region has 13 residues. V lost 2 bases and J 7 bases, leaving 9 bases between the germline ends. The V gene's germline CDR1 is MNHEY and CDR2 SVGEGT. The CDR3 coding sequence is TGTGCCAGCAGTTACCTGAGCCCCCAGCCCCAGCATTTT. This codes for CASSYLSPQPQHF.

V is TRBV4-2 and J is TRBJ2-4, with a tentative D call TRBD1 (5 bases). Deletions cut 0 bases from V and 2 bases from J, with 8 bases between. Per the germline V gene, CDR1 is LGHNA and CDR2 is YNFKEQ. CDR3 length: 15 amino acids. Here the CDR3 reads CASSQDQGTKNIQYF. Here the CDR3 DNA reads TGTGCCAGCAGCCAAGATCAGGGAACCAAAAACATTCAGTACTTC.

This clonotype was counted a few times. This sequence joins TRBV10-3 and TRBJ2-1; 11 nucleotides line up with TRBD2. With 8 bases clipped from V and 10 bases from J, the junction kept 7 bases outside the gene matches. The CDR3 is 13 residues long. Germline lookup yields CDR1 ENHRY and CDR2 SYGVKD. The CDR3 loop is CAIHGLAGGEQFF. For the CDR3, the DNA is TGTGCCATCCACGGACTAGCGGGCGGGGAGCAGTTCTTC.

The chain uses TRBV5-5 and TRBJ2-1; possible D gene TRBD2, 5 bases. Germline lookup yields CDR1 SGHKS and CDR2 YYEKEE (reference sequence). Trimming took 1 base from V and 7 from J, leaving 15 bases between them. The CDR3 is 15 amino acids. The CDR3 is CASSLWASSPNEQFF. The CDR3, as DNA: TGTGCCAGCAGCTTGTGGGCTAGCTCTCCTAATGAGCAGTTCTTC.

This clonotype has at least ten counts. This chain links TRBV14 with TRBJ2-3, with a possible D match to TRBD1 (5 bases). The CDR3 loop spans 16 amino acids. With 3 bases removed from V and 2 bases from J, the gap between germline ends came to 15 bases. Germline V CDR1 and CDR2: SGHDN, FVKESK. The CDR3 spells CASSHVAGLVTDTQYF. DNA of the CDR3: TGTGCCAGCAGCCACGTGGCAGGGTTAGTCACAGATACGCAGTATTTT.

This chain connects TRBV19 to TRBJ2-5, with 8 bases matching TRBD1. Germline V gives CDR1 LNHDA, CDR2 SQIVND (reference sequence). CDR3 length equals 14 residues. With V trimmed by 5 bases and J by 5 bases, 7 bases remained unmatched. The CDR3 loop reads CASSSQGAGETQYF. The CDR3 DNA reads as TGTGCCAGTAGTTCCCAGGGGGCCGGGGAGACCCAGTACTTC.

This clonotype has only a few counts. V gene TRBV20-1 combines with J gene TRBJ2-1, with D maybe TRBD2 (6 bases). V lost 8 bases and J lost 8, with 25 bases in between. CDR3 length: 15 residues. Germline V gene sequence: CDR1 DFQATT, CDR2 SNEGSKA (reference sequence). The CDR3 protein is CSPSGWDSGNYEQFF. The CDR3 DNA follows: TGCAGTCCCTCCGGTTGGGACTCCGGAAACTATGAGCAGTTCTTC.

This clonotype came up many times. The rearrangement links TRBV7-2 to TRBJ2-2, with 7 nucleotides matching TRBD1. The CDR3 runs 14 residues. In germline, CDR1 is SGHTA, CDR2 FQGNSA. V gave up 5 bases and J gave up 6 bases; unmatched junction bases: 6. The CDR3 DNA follows: TGTGCCAGCAGCAAGATGACAGGGCCCGGGGAGCTGTTTTTT. Its protein product is CASSKMTGPGELFF. Variable domain in full (rest from reference TRBV7-2 and TRBJ2-2): GAGVSQSPSNKVTEKGKDVELRCDPISGHTALYWYRQSLGQGLEFLIYFQGNSAPDKSGLPSDRFSAERTGGSVSTLTIQRTQQEDSAVYLCASSKMTGPGELFFGEGSRLTVL.

The genes are TRBV5-1 and TRBJ2-3; weak D call: TRBD2 (6 bases). This CDR3 comprises 15 residues. The V end lost 4 bases, the J end lost 1 base, and 13 bases lay between the germline ends. Per germline, CDR1 SGHRS and CDR2 YFSETQ. Here the CDR3 DNA reads TGCGCCAGCAGCAGAGGTCCGGGAGGCACAGATACGCAGTATTTT. This translates into CASSRGPGGTDTQYF. The full variable domain, its missing parts supplied by reference TRBV5-1 and TRBJ2-3, is KAGVTQTPRYLIKTRGQQVTLSCSPISGHRSVSWYQQTPGQGLQFLFEYFSETQRNKGNFPGRFSGRQFSNSRSEMNVSTLELGDSALYLCASSRGPGGTDTQYFGPGTRLTVL.

Only a few counts were recorded for this clonotype. The chain links TRBV2 to TRBJ2-4; D gene uncertain. V was clipped by 6 bases and J by 0 bases, with 6 bases between them. The CDR3 is made up of 13 amino acids. Germline CDR1 is SNHLY and CDR2 is FYNNEI. CDR3 loop: CASRVLAKNIQYF. The CDR3, as DNA: TGTGCCAGCAGGGTTTTAGCCAAAAACATTCAGTACTTC.

This clonotype occurred once. The CDR3 DNA sequence: TGCGCCAGCACCTCTAATCGGGTCGTGAACACTGAAGCTTTCTTT. This gives the protein CASTSNRVVNTEAFF. V is TRBV4-3 and J is TRBJ1-1, with D hard to call. Germline V gene sequence: CDR1 LGHNA, CDR2 YSLEER. This CDR3 spans 15 amino acids. V was shortened by 7 bases and J by 0 bases, with 15 bases between the two germline ends.

This clonotype turned up a few times. The chain uses TRBV6-2 or TRBV6-3 and TRBJ2-7, with a tentative D call TRBD2 (5 bases). V was clipped by 7 bases and J by 4 bases, with 11 bases between them. The CDR3 covers 12 residues. Germline V gene lookup returns CDR1 MNHEY and CDR2 SVGEGT. The CDR3 is CASTGLGYEQYF. Written as DNA, the CDR3 is TGTGCCAGCACCGGACTGGGTTACGAGCAGTACTTC.

This clonotype was seen at least ten times. The chain is built from TRBV5-1 and TRBJ2-2; 9 positions match TRBD1. The trim removed 1 base at V and 3 bases at J, leaving 1 base unmatched. CDR1 is SGHRS, CDR2 YFSETQ, per germline. This CDR3 has 15 residues. CDR3 coding DNA: TGCGCCAGCAGCTTGCGACAGGGGGACACCGGGGAGCTGTTTTTT. Translation gives CASSLRQGDTGELFF. The complete variable domain, with remaining parts taken from reference TRBV5-1 and TRBJ2-2, reads KAGVTQTPRYLIKTRGQQVTLSCSPISGHRSVSWYQQTPGQGLQFLFEYFSETQRNKGNFPGRFSGRQFSNSRSEMNVSTLELGDSALYLCASSLRQGDTGELFFGEGSRLTVL.

The gene calls are TRBV20-1 and TRBJ2-3, with D unclear. The CDR3 spans 14 residues. The V and J ends lost 1 base and 0 bases respectively, with 8 bases between them. CDR1 is DFQATT, CDR2 SNEGSKA, per germline (reference sequence). CDR3 DNA: TGCAGTGCTAGAGGTGTAGGAAGCACAGATACGCAGTATTTT. Its protein is CSARGVGSTDTQYF.

This clonotype was detected only a few times. The rearrangement joins TRBV6-6 to TRBJ1-1; D is unresolved. Germline V gives CDR1 MNHNY, CDR2 SVGAGI (reference sequence). This CDR3 is 13 amino acids long. CDR3 residues: CAGRGDSYTEAFF. In DNA form, the CDR3 reads TGTGCTGGTCGCGGGGATTCCTACACTGAAGCTTTCTTT.